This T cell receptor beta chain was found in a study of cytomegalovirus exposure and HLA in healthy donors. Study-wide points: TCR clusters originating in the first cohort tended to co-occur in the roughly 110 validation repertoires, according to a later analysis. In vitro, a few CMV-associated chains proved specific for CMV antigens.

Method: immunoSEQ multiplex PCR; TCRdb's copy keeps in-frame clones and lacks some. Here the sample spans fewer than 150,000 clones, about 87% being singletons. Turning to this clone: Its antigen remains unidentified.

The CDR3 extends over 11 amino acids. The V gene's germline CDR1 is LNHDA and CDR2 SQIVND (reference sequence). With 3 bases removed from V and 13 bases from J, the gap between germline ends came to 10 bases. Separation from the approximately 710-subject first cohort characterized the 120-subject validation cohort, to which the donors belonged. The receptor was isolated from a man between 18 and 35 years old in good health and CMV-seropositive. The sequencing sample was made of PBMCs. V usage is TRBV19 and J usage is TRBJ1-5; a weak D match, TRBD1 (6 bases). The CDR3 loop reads CASSMGDTQHF. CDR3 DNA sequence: TGTGCCAGTAGTATGGGGGACACGCAGCATTTT. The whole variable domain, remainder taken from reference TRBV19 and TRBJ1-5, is DGGITQSPKYLFRKEGQNVTLSCEQNLNHDAMYWYRQDPGQGLRLIYYSQIVNDFQKGDIAEGYSVSREKKESFPLTVTSAQKNPTAFYLCASSMGDTQHFGDGTRLSIL.